Following are 6 T cell receptor beta chains from one sample sequenced in a study of blood T cell repertoires in COVID-19. Assay: immunoSEQ multiplex PCR; the TCRdb copy retains only in-frame clones and omits some. Of hundreds of thousands of clones in the sample, roughly nine tenths were seen once. The sample consisted of peripheral blood. The source is a man aged 18 to 30 with active or convalescent COVID-19.

The rearrangement uses TRBV5-1 and TRBJ1-1; D possibly corresponds to TRBD1 (6 bases). Germline V CDR1 and CDR2: SGHRS, YFSETQ. This CDR3 is built from 16 residues. V was shortened by 3 bases and J by 0 bases, with 15 bases between the two germline ends. CDR3 in amino acids: CASSWKGGQMNTEAFF. The CDR3 bases are TGCGCCAGCAGCTGGAAAGGGGGACAAATGAACACTGAAGCTTTCTTT. The whole variable domain, remainder taken from reference TRBV5-1 and TRBJ1-1, is KAGVTQTPRYLIKTRGQQVTLSCSPISGHRSVSWYQQTPGQGLQFLFEYFSETQRNKGNFPGRFSGRQFSNSRSEMNVSTLELGDSALYLCASSWKGGQMNTEAFFGQGTRLTVV.

This clone appeared once. This chain links TRBV4-3 with TRBJ1-2; D is possibly TRBD1 (6 bases). CDR1 and CDR2 (germline): LGHNA, YSLEER. The CDR3 sequence is 14 residues long. Trimming left V 5 bases short and J 0 bases short, with 10 bases between. The CDR3: CASSARTANYGYTF. The CDR3 bases are TGCGCCAGCAGCGCCCGGACAGCTAACTATGGCTACACCTTC.

The chain carries TRBV2 and TRBJ1-2, with 10 bases that match TRBD1. The CDR3 length is 15 residues. Germline CDR1 SNHLY, CDR2 FYNNEI. With V trimmed by 5 bases and J by 3 bases, 6 bases remained unmatched. The CDR3 DNA sequence: TGTGCCAGCAGTTACCGGGACAGGGGAGACTATGGCTACACCTTC. This codes for CASSYRDRGDYGYTF.

This chain uses TRBV10-3 with TRBJ2-2, with D possibly matching TRBD2 (6 bases). Trimming removed 10 bases from V and 2 bases from J, with 20 bases in between. The CDR3 is made up of 16 amino acids. Germline-derived CDR1 and CDR2 are ENHRY and SYGVKD. DNA of the CDR3: TGTGCCACGCCCCCTGGAGGGTTCCTTAACACCGGGGAGCTGTTTTTT. It yields the protein CATPPGGFLNTGELFF.

V and J are TRBV7-8 and TRBJ1-4; D is perhaps TRBD1 (6 bases). The CDR3 is 18 residues long. Germline V gene data show CDR1 as SGHVS and CDR2 as FQNEAQ. Trimming shortened V by 1 base and J by 4 bases, and 19 bases separated the two germline ends. The CDR3 sequence is CASSLGTYTLGGNEKLFF. CDR3 bases: TGTGCCAGCAGCTTAGGGACGTATACCTTAGGGGGTAATGAAAAACTGTTTTTT.

This clone has more than one count but fewer than ten. This sequence joins TRBV6-2 or TRBV6-3 and TRBJ2-1, with 9 bases lining up with TRBD2. The CDR3 totals 19 residues. Germline V CDR1 and CDR2: MNHEY, SVGEGT. V was clipped by 5 bases and J by 2 bases; unmatched bases: 16. The CDR3 sequence: CASSPTRATSGSPYNEQFF. The CDR3 DNA reads TGTGCCAGCAGTCCCACCCGGGCGACTAGCGGTTCACCCTACAATGAGCAGTTCTTC.